Following are 25 T cell receptor beta chains from one sample sequenced in a study of blood T cell repertoires in COVID-19. Clones were read by immunoSEQ multiplex PCR, and TCRdb kept only the in-frame ones, dropping some. The table records about 210,000 clones, around nine tenths of them present only once. The sequenced material came from peripheral blood. These receptors were taken from a man aged 55 to 69 with acute or convalescent COVID-19.

This chain links TRBV18 with TRBJ1-5; 7 nucleotides line up with TRBD1. J gave up 3 bases and V 2 bases, and 4 bases lay outside the gene matches. Germline CDR1 KGHSH, CDR2 LQKENI. This CDR3 is built from 15 residues. The CDR3 region is CASSPGQGVNQPQHF. The CDR3 nucleotides are TGTGCCAGCTCACCAGGGCAGGGGGTCAATCAGCCCCAGCATTTT.

The rearrangement links TRBV11-2 to TRBJ1-3, with 11 bases fitting TRBD1. V was pared by 6 bases and J by 16 bases, with 2 bases of the junction left unmatched. CDR1 is SGHAT, CDR2 FQNNGV, per germline. The CDR3 is made up of 10 amino acids. The CDR3 DNA reads TGTGCCAGCAGACGGGACAGGGGGTATTTT. Protein product: CASRRDRGYF.

V is TRBV9 and J is TRBJ1-3; D gene ambiguous. Germline V CDR1 and CDR2: SGDLS, YYNGEE. The CDR3 is 13 residues long. Trimming shortened V by 2 bases and J by 4 bases, and 7 bases separated the two germline ends. For the CDR3, the DNA is TGTGCCAGCAGCGTCTTTGGCGGAAACACCATATATTTT. Its protein is CASSVFGGNTIYF.

V is TRBV27 and J is TRBJ2-3; 12 bases fit TRBD2. The CDR3 covers 19 residues. V lost 1 base and J lost 2; bases outside the gene matches: 10. Germline CDR1 MNHEY, CDR2 SMNVEV (reference sequence). CDR3 sequence: CASSLFFRLAGVDTDTQYF. CDR3 DNA: TGTGCCAGCAGTTTATTTTTTAGACTAGCGGGGGTGGACACAGATACGCAGTATTTT.

The rearrangement joins TRBV5-6 to TRBJ1-1; no firm D call. V lost 4 bases, J lost 0 bases, and 19 bases lay in between. The CDR3 totals 17 residues. Germline V gives CDR1 SGHDT, CDR2 YYEEEE. The CDR3: CASSPTWTWGMNTEAFF. DNA for the CDR3: TGTGCCAGCAGCCCAACCTGGACTTGGGGAATGAACACTGAAGCTTTCTTT.

The chain employs TRBV7-9 and TRBJ2-5, with D hard to call. The ends were cut back, 5 bases at V and 5 bases at J, with 15 bases in the middle. Germline V gene sequence: CDR1 SEHNR, CDR2 FQNEAQ (reference sequence). The CDR3 loop spans 14 amino acids. The CDR3 region has the DNA TGTGCCAGCAGCCTCGACTTCCAAGTGGAGACCCAGTACTTC. Protein sequence: CASSLDFQVETQYF.

V gene TRBV6-5 combines with J gene TRBJ1-5, with D maybe TRBD1 (5 bases). V gave up 5 bases and J gave up 7 bases, with 12 bases separating them. CDR3 length: 13 residues. CDR1 is MNHEY, CDR2 SVGAGI, per germline. The CDR3 sequence: CASSTGGEQPQHF. DNA for the CDR3: TGTGCCAGCAGTACGGGGGGGGAACAGCCCCAGCATTTT.

The chain couples TRBV5-6 to TRBJ1-1; D is possibly TRBD1 (5 bases). Germline CDR1 reads SGHDT; CDR2 reads YYEEEE. Trimming removed 4 bases at V and 8 bases at J, with 15 bases between. The CDR3 sequence is 13 residues long. CDR3 sequence (DNA): TGTGCCAGCAGCACATACAGGCCTTTCGAAGCTTTCTTT. This codes for CASSTYRPFEAFF.

The V call is TRBV3-1 (or the pseudogene TRBV3-2), the J call TRBJ1-2; the D is unclear. The length of the CDR3 is 15 residues. Germline loops: CDR1 LGHDT, CDR2 YNNKEL (reference sequence). The V gene lost 0 bases and the J gene lost 4 bases, with 12 bases spanning the gap. For the CDR3, the DNA is TGTGCCAGCAGCCAAGACAGATGGGGAGGCTATGGCTACACCTTC. Translation: CASSQDRWGGYGYTF.

The chain uses TRBV7-3 and TRBJ1-5; D remains ambiguous. Trimming removed 3 bases at V and 2 bases at J, with 5 bases between. CDR1 is SGHTA and CDR2 is FQGTGA in the germline V gene. The CDR3 totals 13 residues. The CDR3 loop reads CASSFGGNQPQHF. The CDR3 bases are TGTGCCAGCAGCTTCGGGGGCAATCAGCCCCAGCATTTT.

The CDR3 DNA reads as TGTGCCAGCAGTTTAAAAAGCGAGAGTGAGCAGTTCTTC. Encoded protein: CASSLKSESEQFF. This sequence joins TRBV12-3 or TRBV12-4 and TRBJ2-1; no clear D gene. This CDR3 spans 13 amino acids. The ends were cut back, 2 bases at V and 9 bases at J, with 11 bases in the middle.

The chain uses TRBV5-1 and TRBJ1-6, with TRBD1 as a possible D gene (6 bases). Per germline, CDR1 SGHRS and CDR2 YFSETQ. V was clipped by 0 bases and J by 9 bases, with 10 bases between them. The CDR3 loop spans 14 amino acids. CDR3 sequence: CASSLVGAGSPLHF. DNA for the CDR3: TGCGCCAGCAGCTTGGTGGGGGCTGGTTCACCCCTCCACTTT.

This chain joins TRBV15 and TRBJ2-2; D is unclear. This CDR3 spans 17 amino acids. Germline CDR1 reads LNHNV; CDR2 reads YYDKDF (reference sequence). V lost 0 bases and J 8 bases, leaving 19 bases between the germline ends. The CDR3 reads CATSRDPAAVAGGELFF. The CDR3 coding sequence is TGTGCCACCAGCAGAGATCCTGCTGCTGTCGCCGGTGGGGAGCTGTTTTTT.

The chain couples TRBV28 to TRBJ1-1; TRBD1 matches at 9 bases. Germline CDR1 MDHEN, CDR2 SYDVKM. This CDR3 is 15 amino acids long. J gave up 6 bases and V 5 bases, and 10 bases lay outside the gene matches. CDR3 DNA: TGTGCCAGCAGTGGCCCGGGACAGGGCGCTGCTGAAGCTTTCTTT. It codes for CASSGPGQGAAEAFF.

The CDR3 sequence: CASSRTQGARVEAFF. The CDR3 DNA reads TGTGCCAGCAGCCGTACACAGGGGGCTCGTGTTGAAGCTTTCTTT. This sequence joins TRBV9 and TRBJ1-1, with 9 bases lining up with TRBD1. This CDR3 spans 15 amino acids. Germline V lookup: CDR1 SGDLS, CDR2 YYNGEE. The V gene end was trimmed by 4 bases and the J gene end by 7 bases; junction bases not matched to a gene: 11.

The V and J genes are TRBV10-3 and TRBJ2-1, with TRBD1 matching 8 bases. CDR1 and CDR2 (germline): ENHRY, SYGVKD. The CDR3 extends over 15 amino acids. V shed 3 bases and J 9 bases; nucleotides not matched to a gene: 10. In nucleotides, the CDR3 is TGTGCCATCAGTGATTACGGACAGGGAAGAGGTGAGCAGTTCTTC. Translated: CAISDYGQGRGEQFF.

The chain uses TRBV6-5 and TRBJ2-7; TRBD1 aligns across 9 bases. CDR3 length: 15 amino acids. Germline CDR1 is MNHEY and CDR2 is SVGAGI. V lost 6 bases, J lost 1 base, and 7 bases stayed unmatched. DNA of the CDR3: TGTGCCAGCAGCGTGACCGGGACAGGGTCCTACGAGCAGTACTTC. Its translation is CASSVTGTGSYEQYF.

In this sample, this clone turned up once. V and J are TRBV6-5 and TRBJ2-7; weak D call: TRBD2 (5 bases). The CDR3 extends over 15 amino acids. CDR1 is MNHEY, CDR2 SVGAGI, per germline. Trimming removed 6 bases from V and 0 bases from J, with 15 bases in between. The CDR3 reads CASRPLIGDSYEQYF. CDR3 in DNA: TGTGCCAGCAGACCCCTTATCGGGGACTCCTACGAGCAGTACTTC.

V usage is TRBV4-2 and J usage is TRBJ2-3; D perhaps matches TRBD1 (7 bases). V was clipped by 3 bases and J by 7 bases, with 20 bases between them. Germline V CDR1 and CDR2: LGHNA, YNFKEQ. The CDR3 length is 16 residues. The CDR3 DNA reads TGTGCCAGCAGCCAGCCGTCGGCAGGGGGGACAAATACGCAGTATTTT. It yields the protein CASSQPSAGGTNTQYF.

This chain joins TRBV18 and TRBJ1-2; no definite D call. The germline V gene has CDR1 KGHSH and CDR2 LQKENI. The CDR3 extends over 14 amino acids. The germline V and J ends were trimmed by 3 bases and 4 bases, with 12 bases remaining between them. This CDR3 is CASSPPLLGYGYTF. In DNA form, the CDR3 reads TGTGCCAGCTCACCGCCACTACTCGGCTATGGCTACACCTTC.

The genes are TRBV3-1 (or the pseudogene TRBV3-2) and TRBJ2-1, with D perhaps matching TRBD2 (7 bases). Germline V lookup: CDR1 LGHDT, CDR2 YNNKEL (reference sequence). V was clipped by 4 bases and J by 2 bases, with 12 bases between them. This CDR3 has 15 amino acids. The CDR3 reads CASSPLRGPYNEQFF. The CDR3 nucleotides are TGTGCCAGCAGCCCCCTGCGGGGGCCCTACAATGAGCAGTTCTTC.

The chain employs TRBV5-1 and TRBJ2-5, with a possible D match to TRBD1 (6 bases). The V end was cut by 4 bases, the J end by 1 base, with 11 bases between. This CDR3 comprises 14 residues. CDR1 is SGHRS, CDR2 YFSETQ, per germline. The DNA for the CDR3 is TGCGCCAGCAGCACCGGGACAACCCAAGAGACCCAGTACTTC. Translation gives CASSTGTTQETQYF.

The chain employs TRBV9 and TRBJ2-1, with a tentative D call TRBD2 (7 bases). The V end was cut by 0 bases, the J end by 4 bases, with 14 bases between. The CDR3 sequence is 16 residues long. The germline CDR1 and CDR2 sequences are SGDLS and YYNGEE. In nucleotides, the CDR3 is TGTGCCAGCAGCGTAGGAGGGGGGAGGGGTTACAATGAGCAGTTCTTC. This sequence encodes CASSVGGGRGYNEQFF.

This clone was seen just once. The CDR3 loop is CASSLNLRETLGLNTEAFF. The CDR3 DNA follows: TGTGCCAGCAGTTTAAATTTGAGGGAAACACTCGGGTTGAACACTGAAGCTTTCTTT. The rearrangement joins TRBV27 to TRBJ1-1; D unclear. Trimming shortened V by 2 bases and J by 0 bases, and 22 bases separated the two germline ends. The CDR3 length is 19 residues. Germline CDR1 MNHEY, CDR2 SMNVEV (reference sequence).

J is TRBJ2-7 and V is TRBV6-5; 11 nucleotides line up with TRBD1. After removal of 2 bases from V and 3 bases from J, the junction contained 0 bases not matched to a gene. Germline V gene data show CDR1 as MNHEY and CDR2 as SVGAGI. The length of the CDR3 is 14 residues. The CDR3 loop reads CASSYGTGGYEQYF. The CDR3 bases are TGTGCCAGCAGTTACGGGACAGGGGGCTACGAGCAGTACTTC.